The next 3 T cell receptor beta chains were all read from a single sample in a study of T cells in Graves' hyperthyroidism and ophthalmopathy. RNA transcripts provided the source from which TCR beta CDR3 regions were amplified. During a first-round RT-PCR of the TCR CDR3, the HTBI primer set was used. One entry per CDR3 protein, called by TCRdb with MiXCR from the multiplex PCR reads. The table shows 650,000 to 850,000 distinct CDR3 sequences, with roughly a sixth occurring only once. Sequencing used blood. Source of these receptors: a woman aged 50 to 60 with Graves' hyperthyroidism that later progressed to Graves' ophthalmopathy.

The chain couples TRBV19 to TRBJ1-2; D unresolved. Germline CDR1 reads LNHDA; CDR2 reads SQIVND (reference sequence). Trimming cost V 3 bases and J 0 bases, with 8 bases left between them. This CDR3 has 14 residues. The CDR3 DNA sequence: TGTGCCAGTAGTATGCGAGTAACTAACTATGGCTACACCTTC. This codes for CASSMRVTNYGYTF.

This clonotype occurred many times. The gene calls are TRBV10-1 and TRBJ2-5, with 9 bases that match TRBD1. V shed 7 bases, J shed 4 bases, and the junction held 7 bases outside the gene matches. The CDR3 has 14 residues. Germline values: CDR1 WNHNN, CDR2 SYGVQD (reference sequence). CDR3 residues: CASNAGTGSETQYF. The CDR3 DNA follows: TGCGCCAGCAATGCCGGGACAGGGTCAGAGACCCAGTACTTC.

CDR3 protein: CASGRDRLSYEQYF. CDR3 DNA sequence: TGTGCCAGTGGGAGAGACCGGCTCTCCTACGAGCAGTACTTC. The V gene is TRBV2, the J gene TRBJ2-7, with a possible D match to TRBD2 (5 bases). CDR1 SNHLY and CDR2 FYNNEI come from the germline V gene. V was trimmed by 9 bases and J by 0 bases, leaving 15 bases between them. The CDR3 is 14 residues long.